This entry is about one TCR beta chain. Antigen specificity is unknown. Profiling relied on immunoSEQ multiplex PCR, and the TCRdb table lists in-frame clones only, not all of them. The sample has approximately 20,000 clones; 78% are singletons. CDR1 and CDR2 (germline): SGDLS, YYNGEE. The CDR3 sequence is 15 residues long. Trimming took 0 bases from V and 12 from J, leaving 16 bases between them. Unexposed donor CD4+ T cells date from about 2011-2018, before the COVID-19 pandemic. CD4+ T cells were isolated from the cells after around 10 days of culture. Testing used SARS-CoV-2 S/N and four cold-coronavirus spikes on unexposed-donor CD4+ T cells, cells permitting. This record comes from a study of CD4 T cells in relation to SARS-CoV-2 and coronaviruses. As for the study in general: PBMCs were cultured with antigen for roughly 11 days before TCR beta sequencing. Controls used an HIV-1 Nef peptide pool or no peptide.

This clonotype was obtained from a human donor in good health. Sequencing input: CD4+ T cells from PBMCs, cultured in vitro. The V gene is TRBV9, the J gene TRBJ1-6; the D gene is possibly TRBD1 (5 bases). CDR3 DNA sequence: TGTGCCAGCAGCGTAGGGAGACAGCAGGACGGACCCCTCCACTTT. It specifies CASSVGRQQDGPLHF. Using reference TRBV9 and TRBJ1-6 for the parts outside the CDR3, the full variable domain is DSGVTQTPKHLITATGQRVTLRCSPRSGDLSVYWYQQSLDQGLQFLIQYYNGEERAKGNILERFSAQQFPDLHSELNLSSLELGDSALYFCASSVGRQQDGPLHFGNGTRLTVT.